The 29 T cell receptor beta chains below were found in one sample sequenced in a study of tumor-infiltrating lymphocytes in primary liver carcinoma. The roughly 19-32 mg bulk tissue piece was not sorted before simultaneous RNA and DNA extraction. The researchers produced TCR beta cDNA from roughly 500 ng total RNA with a constant-region primer. Library construction for TCR beta comprised three nested multiplex PCR rounds performed with slightly modified ARM-PCR. The first two PCR rounds used TRBV1-TRBV30 primers with a Cbeta primer, nine to ten cycles each. A single record per CDR3 protein comes from TCRdb applying MiXCR to the multiplex PCR reads. The table shows about 44,000 distinct CDR3 sequences, with roughly 77% occurring only once. The sample comprised tumor-adjacent normal liver tissue. These receptors were taken from a woman aged 30 to 39 with primary liver carcinoma and hepatitis B virus infection.

This clonotype was recorded many times. The J gene is TRBJ2-1, the V gene TRBV28; D remains unclear. Germline V lookup: CDR1 MDHEN, CDR2 SYDVKM. V dropped 5 bases and J dropped 5 bases, with 16 bases sitting between them. This CDR3 region has 15 residues. The CDR3 spells CASSRPYTTDNEQFF. DNA of the CDR3: TGTGCCAGCAGTCGTCCATACACCACCGACAATGAGCAGTTCTTC. Drawing the rest from reference TRBV28 and TRBJ2-1, the complete variable domain is DVKVTQSSRYLVKRTGEKVFLECVQDMDHENMFWYRQDPGLGLRLIYFSYDVKMKEKGDIPEGYSVSREKKERFSLILESASTNQTSMYLCASSRPYTTDNEQFFGPGTRLTVL.

Note on this clonotype: The junction shows a germline mismatch at one end, possibly a read error. The chain joins TRBV11-2 to TRBJ2-7; possible D gene TRBD2, 6 bases. Germline CDR1 and CDR2: SGHAT and FQNNGV. The CDR3 sequence is 14 residues long. As DNA, the CDR3 is TGCGTCAGCAGCTTATGGGGCGGGGTTTACGACCAGTACTTC. The encoded protein is CVSSLWGGVYDQYF. Full variable domain (outside the CDR3, taken from reference TRBV11-2 and TRBJ2-7): EAGVAQSPRYKIIEKRQSVAFWCNPISGHATLYWYQQILGQGPKLLIQFQNNGVVDDSQLPKDRFSAERLKGVDSTLKIQPAKLEDSAVYLCVSSLWGGVYDQYFGPGTRLTVT.

This clonotype was seen only a few times. It may be a read error: a sequence one base away is much more abundant. The chain employs TRBV24-1 and TRBJ2-3, with D perhaps TRBD1 or TRBD2 (5 bases each). The germline V gene encodes CDR1 KGHDR and CDR2 SFDVKD. Trimming stripped 3 bases from V and 9 bases from J, with 15 bases between. This CDR3 is built from 14 residues. The CDR3 nucleotides are TGTGCCACCAGTGATGTTATCGGGACGGTGACGCAGTATTTT. Translating gives CATSDVIGTVTQYF.

The chain employs TRBV12-3 or TRBV12-4 and TRBJ2-7; D uncertain. V was cut by 7 bases and J by 0 bases, with 16 bases left in between. The CDR3 runs to 15 residues. In DNA form, the CDR3 reads TGTGCCAGCACTTTGGGGTGGGTAAGCTCCTACGAGCAGTACTTC. Translating gives CASTLGWVSSYEQYF.

This clonotype appeared a single time. Here the CDR3 omits its conserved ending phenylalanine or tryptophan, so a read error is the likely source. It is unclear where the CDR3 begins or ends on the DNA, so no DNA is shown, and the CDR3 is as TCRdb lists it. The J gene is TRBJ2-5, the V gene TRBV6-6. The CDR3 is 13 residues long, counting both termini. CDR1 MNHNY and CDR2 SVGAGI come from the germline V gene (reference sequence). CDR3 region: CASSRWDLETQSY.

With regard to this clonotype: An end of the junction differs from the germline gene, which may be a read error. The V gene is TRBV4-2, the J gene TRBJ2-2; 10 positions agree with TRBD2. The CDR3 is made up of 15 amino acids. The V gene's germline CDR1 is LGHNA and CDR2 YNFKEQ. Written as DNA, the CDR3 is TGTGCCAGCAGTTCTCCAACTAGCGGGGCCGGGGAGTTGTTTTTT. Protein product: CASSSPTSGAGELFF.

For this clonotype: It is likely a read error, because the conserved phenylalanine at the end of the CDR3 is missing. Here the CDR3 reads CASSFKPTLEGPQHS. The DNA for the CDR3 is TGTGCCAGCAGCTTCAAACCGACTCTCGAGGGGCCCCAGCATTCT. The V call is TRBV7-8, the J call TRBJ1-5; D is unclear. This CDR3 has 15 amino acids. Germline V gene sequence: CDR1 SGHVS, CDR2 FQNEAQ. V lost 3 bases to trimming and J lost 9 bases, with 18 bases between them.

On this clonotype: The junction shows a germline mismatch at one end, possibly a read error. The CDR3 DNA sequence: TGTGCCAGCAGCTTGGATGGGGGTACGGGCAATCAACCCCAGCGTTTC. It is translated as CASSLDGGTGNQPQRF. This chain connects TRBV5-4 to TRBJ1-5; D may be TRBD1 (5 bases). Germline CDR1 and CDR2: SGHNT and YYREEE (reference sequence). The CDR3 covers 16 residues.

This clonotype was picked up a small number of times. The chain couples TRBV7-6 to TRBJ2-3; TRBD2 might be the D (6 bases). V dropped 5 bases and J dropped 8 bases, with 23 bases sitting between them. This CDR3 is built from 16 residues. Germline loops: CDR1 SGHVS, CDR2 FNYEAQ. The CDR3 here is CASSLTARDSHGTQYF. The CDR3 nucleotides are TGTGCCAGCAGCCTTACCGCCAGGGACTCGCACGGTACGCAGTATTTT.

The V gene is TRBV28, the J gene TRBJ2-1; 8 bases map to TRBD2. The junction had 12 bases not matched to a gene; V was cut back by 4 bases and J by 4 bases. This CDR3 spans 17 amino acids. Germline V CDR1 and CDR2: MDHEN, SYDVKM. The CDR3 is CASSSRTSRRGYNEQFF. In DNA, the CDR3 is TGTGCCAGCAGTTCACGGACTAGCAGGAGGGGGTACAATGAGCAGTTCTTC.

This clonotype was seen many times. A much larger clone lies one base from this, so it may be a read error. This chain connects TRBV6-1 to TRBJ2-1, with a tentative D call TRBD2 (6 bases). The germline V gene encodes CDR1 MNHNS and CDR2 SASEGT. The CDR3 has 13 residues. CDR3 sequence (DNA): TGTGCCAGCAGTGAAAAGGACTACAATGGGCAGTTCTTC. As protein: CASSEKDYNGQFF.

To note about this clonotype: Germline is not matched at one junction end, which may reflect a read error. This chain uses TRBV11-2 with TRBJ2-1, with D possibly TRBD1 on 5 matching bases. Germline V gene sequence: CDR1 SGHAT, CDR2 FQNNGV. The CDR3 loop spans 17 amino acids. The CDR3 sequence: CASSLGVSRSVFNEQFF. In nucleotides, the CDR3 is TGCGCCAGCAGCTTAGGGGTTAGCAGGAGTGTTTTCAATGAGCAGTTCTTC.

Comment on this clonotype: At one end, the junction sequence differs from germline, possibly due to a read error. The V gene is TRBV5-6, the J gene TRBJ2-5; D is uncertain. This CDR3 contains 11 residues. In germline, CDR1 is SGHDT, CDR2 YYEEEE. The CDR3 DNA follows: TGTGTCAGCAGCTTAAAAGAGACCAAGTACTTC. It is translated as CVSSLKETKYF.

This clonotype was observed a single time. The chain combines TRBV12-3 or TRBV12-4 with TRBJ2-1; tentatively, D is TRBD2 (5 bases). CDR3 length equals 16 residues. The CDR3 region is CVSRRGGRESLNEQFF. In DNA form, the CDR3 reads TGTGTCAGTCGACGAGGAGGAAGGGAGAGCCTCAATGAGCAGTTCTTC.

In the case of this clonotype: Because it lacks the conserved phenylalanine or tryptophan at the end, this CDR3 is likely a read error. The chain links TRBV6-5 to TRBJ1-1; TRBD1 aligns across 7 bases. The CDR3 runs to 13 residues. Germline V gene lookup returns CDR1 MNHEY and CDR2 SVGAGI. The CDR3 sequence: CASNQQGSTGAFL. CDR3 sequence (DNA): TGTGCCAGCAATCAACAGGGGTCAACTGGAGCTTTCCTT.

Comments on this clonotype: A much larger clone sits a single nucleotide away, making a read error possible. Likely a read error: the CDR3 ends without its conserved phenylalanine or tryptophan. The chain recombines TRBV19 with TRBJ2-3; either TRBD1 or TRBD2 may supply D (6 bases each). The CDR3 runs 12 residues. V lost 5 bases and J 7 bases, leaving 10 bases between the germline ends. Germline CDR1 and CDR2: LNHDA and SQIVND (reference sequence). CDR3 sequence: CASSAGHYTQYL. For the CDR3, the DNA is TGTGCCAGTAGTGCGGGACACTATACGCAGTATTTG.

This clonotype was seen repeatedly, ten times or more. The V and J genes are TRBV7-9 and TRBJ2-7; D ambiguous. Germline CDR1 SEHNR, CDR2 FQNEAQ (reference sequence). V was cut by 1 base and J by 0 bases, with 7 bases left in between. The CDR3 contains 14 residues. DNA for the CDR3: TGTGCCAGCAGCTTAGACCCATTCTCCTACGAGCAGTACTTC. Its translation is CASSLDPFSYEQYF.

A remark on this clonotype: At one boundary the junction diverges from the germline segment, which might be a read error. The chain couples TRBV7-8 to TRBJ2-2; D not certain. The CDR3 runs to 14 residues. Germline V gene lookup returns CDR1 SGHVS and CDR2 FQNEAQ. The CDR3 region is CASNNAAYTWELFF. DNA for the CDR3: TGTGCCAGCAACAACGCCGCTTACACCTGGGAGCTGTTTTTT.

A single count supports this clonotype. The junction differs from germline at one of its ends, possibly a read error. V usage is TRBV28 and J usage is TRBJ2-1; 11 positions match TRBD2. This CDR3 contains 17 residues. Germline V lookup: CDR1 MDHEN, CDR2 SYDVKM. The CDR3 DNA is TGTGCCAGCAGCCTGATCACTAGCGGGAGAATTAACAATGGGCAGTTCTTC. This translates into CASSLITSGRINNGQFF.

As concerns this clonotype: At one of its ends the junction is not consistent with the germline gene, which may arise from a read error. The chain links TRBV12-5 to TRBJ2-2; D is unresolved. The CDR3 runs 14 residues. Germline V gene sequence: CDR1 LGHNT, CDR2 FRNRAP. The CDR3 DNA reads as TGCGCTGGTGGTTTGGTACCCATCACAGGGGAGCTGTTTTTT. Its protein is CAGGLVPITGELFF.

The table lists this clonotype with a count of one. At one boundary the junction diverges from the germline segment, which might be a read error. The gene calls are TRBV4-3 and TRBJ2-2, with 9 positions matching TRBD2. This CDR3 has 16 residues. CDR1 LGHNA and CDR2 YSLEER come from the germline V gene. The CDR3 is CASNQGRAGGPGELFF. CDR3 nucleotides: TGCGCCAGCAACCAAGGGAGAGCGGGAGGCCCGGGGGAGCTGTTTTTT.

The genes are TRBV6-1 and TRBJ2-1; D is uncertain. CDR3 length: 11 residues. Germline V gives CDR1 MNHNS, CDR2 SASEGT. The CDR3 DNA is TGTGGCGGCGCAGACTTTAATGAGCAGTTCTTC. Translated: CGGADFNEQFF.

With regard to this clonotype: Germline and junction disagree at one end, which may indicate a read error. The V and J genes are TRBV11-2 and TRBJ2-1; unclear D gene. The CDR3 covers 16 residues. Germline V CDR1 and CDR2: SGHAT, FQNNGV. The CDR3, as DNA: TGTGTCAGCAGCCTAGGACCAGCTGGAGATCGTTATGAGCAGTTCTTC. Protein sequence: CVSSLGPAGDRYEQFF.

This clonotype has a handful of counts. This chain connects TRBV6-2 or TRBV6-3 to TRBJ2-1, with D tentatively TRBD2 (6 bases). This CDR3 has 16 residues. Germline V gives CDR1 MNHEY, CDR2 SVGEGT. The V end lost 2 bases, the J end lost 1 base, and 12 bases lay between the germline ends. The CDR3 DNA reads TGTGCCAGCAGTTACGCTAGCGTGGGTTCCTACAATGAGCAGTTCTTC. Protein sequence: CASSYASVGSYNEQFF.

Comments on this clonotype: One base away lies a much larger clone, so this may be a sequencing read error. The V gene is TRBV25-1, the J gene TRBJ2-7, with D possibly matching TRBD2 (7 bases). Germline V lookup: CDR1 MGHDK, CDR2 SYGVNS. This CDR3 comprises 14 residues. CDR3 region: CTSSPGGSRTEQYF. Here the CDR3 DNA reads TGTACCAGCAGTCCGGGGGGCTCAAGAACCGAGCAGTACTTC.

The chain uses TRBV2 and TRBJ2-7; 9 bases map to TRBD2. J gave up 4 bases and V 6 bases, and 7 bases lay outside the gene matches. The CDR3 totals 14 residues. CDR1 is SNHLY and CDR2 is FYNNEI in the germline V gene. The CDR3 DNA follows: TGTGCCAGCAGGAGGGAGCGGGGGGCTTACGAGCAGTACTTC. Translating gives CASRRERGAYEQYF.

The V call is TRBV7-9, the J call TRBJ1-4; D possibly corresponds to TRBD1 (6 bases). Germline V gene sequence: CDR1 SEHNR, CDR2 FQNEAQ (reference sequence). Trimming left V 3 bases short and J 4 bases short, with 12 bases between. There are 15 residues in the CDR3. The CDR3 loop is CASSFPRGDNEKLFF. DNA for the CDR3: TGTGCCAGCAGCTTTCCCAGGGGTGATAATGAAAAACTGTTTTTT.

The chain couples TRBV29-1 to TRBJ1-2; D might be TRBD1 (5 bases). V was pared by 0 bases and J by 3 bases, with 14 bases between. The germline gives CDR1 SQVTM, CDR2 ANQGSEA. The CDR3 contains 15 residues. The CDR3, as DNA: TGCAGCGTTGAAGATCCGGGGGGACTAGACTATGGCTACACCTTC. Translation gives CSVEDPGGLDYGYTF.

Note on this clonotype: The conserved final phenylalanine or tryptophan is absent from the CDR3, which likely points to a read error. The chain carries TRBV19 and TRBJ2-7, with 7 bases lining up with TRBD1. Germline V gene lookup returns CDR1 LNHDA and CDR2 SQIVND (reference sequence). Trimming at V came to 4 bases and at J to 4 bases, leaving 13 bases not matched to a gene. The CDR3 loop spans 16 amino acids. CDR3 loop: CASSKPSGTAIYEQYC. CDR3 coding DNA: TGTGCCAGTAGTAAACCCTCCGGGACAGCGATTTACGAGCAGTACTGC.